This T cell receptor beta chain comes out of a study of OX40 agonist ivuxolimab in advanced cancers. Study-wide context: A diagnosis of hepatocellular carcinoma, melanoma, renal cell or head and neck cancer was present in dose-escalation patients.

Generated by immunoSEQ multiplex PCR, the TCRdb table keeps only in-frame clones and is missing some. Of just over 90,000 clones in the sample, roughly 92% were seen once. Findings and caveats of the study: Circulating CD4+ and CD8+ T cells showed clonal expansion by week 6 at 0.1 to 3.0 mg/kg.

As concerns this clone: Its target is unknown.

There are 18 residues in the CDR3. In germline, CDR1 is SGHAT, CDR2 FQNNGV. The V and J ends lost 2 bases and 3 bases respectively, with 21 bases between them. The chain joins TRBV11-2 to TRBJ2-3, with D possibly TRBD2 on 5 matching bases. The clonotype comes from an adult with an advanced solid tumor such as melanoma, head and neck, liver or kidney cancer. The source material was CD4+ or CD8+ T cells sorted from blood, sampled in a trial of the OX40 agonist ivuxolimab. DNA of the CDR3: TGTGCCAGCAGCTTATGGGAGCCCGACCCCATTAAGACAGATACGCAGTATTTT. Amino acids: CASSLWEPDPIKTDTQYF.